The 13 T cell receptor beta chains below all came from one sample that was sequenced in a study of blood T cell repertoires in COVID-19. TCRdb's table, derived via immunoSEQ multiplex PCR, lists solely in-frame clones and lacks some. The repertoire consists of roughly 100,000 clones, with approximately 82% occurring once and the leading ten covering around 4%. Material for sequencing was peripheral blood. These receptors came from a man aged 55 to 70 with acute or convalescent COVID-19.

The J gene is TRBJ1-6, the V gene TRBV6-6; 7 nucleotides align to TRBD1. The junction had 7 bases not matched to a gene; V was cut back by 4 bases and J by 4 bases. Looked up from germline, CDR1 is MNHNY and CDR2 is SVGAGI (reference sequence). The CDR3 is 16 amino acids. The CDR3 spells CASSFPRGSYNSPLHF. The CDR3 bases are TGTGCCAGCAGTTTCCCCAGGGGGTCTTATAATTCACCCCTCCACTTT.

V gene TRBV2 combines with J gene TRBJ2-5; D uncertain. The CDR3 sequence is 13 residues long. Trimming cost V 4 bases and J 5 bases, with 11 bases left between them. Per germline, CDR1 SNHLY and CDR2 FYNNEI. The CDR3 region has the DNA TGTGCCAGCAGTGCCCGCCTATCGGAGACCCAGTACTTC. Its translation: CASSARLSETQYF.

This chain uses TRBV3-1 (or the pseudogene TRBV3-2) with TRBJ1-2, with a weak D call TRBD1 (5 bases). CDR1 is LGHDT, CDR2 YNNKEL, per germline (reference sequence). Trimming cost V 2 bases and J 4 bases, with 8 bases left between them. The CDR3 has 13 amino acids. The CDR3 loop reads CASSQRQSYGYTF. The CDR3 coding sequence is TGTGCCAGCAGCCAACGACAGAGCTATGGCTACACCTTC.

The chain carries TRBV7-2 and TRBJ2-1; D is ambiguous. This CDR3 is 14 amino acids long. V was clipped by 0 bases and J by 7 bases, with 10 bases between them. The germline gives CDR1 SGHTA, CDR2 FQGNSA. This CDR3 is CASSLAGRLNEQFF. The DNA of the CDR3 is TGTGCCAGCAGCTTAGCGGGCCGCCTTAATGAGCAGTTCTTC. Supplemented by reference TRBV7-2 and TRBJ2-1, the full variable domain reads GAGVSQSPSNKVTEKGKDVELRCDPISGHTALYWYRQSLGQGLEFLIYFQGNSAPDKSGLPSDRFSAERTGGSVSTLTIQRTQQEDSAVYLCASSLAGRLNEQFFGPGTRLTVL.

The chain combines TRBV12-5 with TRBJ1-1, with a tentative D call TRBD1 (5 bases). This CDR3 region has 14 residues. V was shortened by 7 bases and J by 0 bases, with 12 bases between the two germline ends. Germline V lookup: CDR1 LGHNT, CDR2 FRNRAP. The CDR3 protein is CASVGGTMNTEAFF. The DNA of the CDR3 is TGTGCTAGTGTGGGGGGGACTATGAACACTGAAGCTTTCTTT.

The gene calls are TRBV7-8 and TRBJ1-1, with D possibly matching TRBD1 (6 bases). From germline, CDR1 is SGHVS and CDR2 FQNEAQ. V gave up 4 bases and J gave up 3 bases, with 9 bases separating them. CDR3 length equals 13 residues. Written as DNA, the CDR3 is TGTGCCAGCAGCTCACAGGGTTACACTGAAGCTTTCTTT. Amino acids: CASSSQGYTEAFF.

The V gene is TRBV9, the J gene TRBJ2-1, with 7 bases lining up with TRBD2. Trimming at V came to 2 bases and at J to 0 bases, leaving 2 bases not matched to a gene. This CDR3 spans 15 amino acids. Germline-derived CDR1 and CDR2 are SGDLS and YYNGEE. The CDR3 loop is CASSVSGPSYNEQFF. The CDR3 DNA reads TGTGCCAGCAGCGTTAGCGGGCCCTCCTACAATGAGCAGTTCTTC.

The chain carries TRBV6-5 and TRBJ1-5; D is uncertain. This CDR3 is 15 amino acids long. Deletions cut 2 bases from V and 4 bases from J, with 12 bases between. Germline loops: CDR1 MNHEY, CDR2 SVGAGI. CDR3 DNA: TGTGCCAGCAGTTACGCGGGCAGTACAAATCAGCCCCAGCATTTT. Amino acids: CASSYAGSTNQPQHF.

V usage is TRBV18 and J usage is TRBJ1-5; TRBD1 might be the D (6 bases). V was trimmed by 3 bases and J by 5 bases, leaving 17 bases between them. There are 16 residues in the CDR3. Germline V gene lookup returns CDR1 KGHSH and CDR2 LQKENI. CDR3 region: CASSPFGGGLDQPQHF. DNA for the CDR3: TGTGCCAGCTCACCTTTCGGGGGGGGCCTCGATCAGCCCCAGCATTTT.

This clone came up once. This chain joins TRBV27 and TRBJ1-1, with 10 bases aligning to TRBD1. The CDR3 runs 14 residues. J was trimmed by 5 bases and V by 7 bases; bases with no gene match: 7. CDR1 is MNHEY and CDR2 is SMNVEV in the germline V gene (reference sequence). The CDR3, as DNA: TGTGCCAGCAACCGACAGGGGGCTAGGACTGAAGCTTTCTTT. It translates to CASNRQGARTEAFF.

The chain carries TRBV6-5 and TRBJ1-5, with a possible D match to TRBD1 (6 bases). The V and J ends lost 8 bases and 5 bases respectively, with 10 bases between them. The germline CDR1 and CDR2 sequences are MNHEY and SVGAGI. There are 12 residues in the CDR3. This chain's CDR3 is CASGTPHQPQHF. The CDR3 DNA is TGTGCCAGCGGGACACCCCATCAGCCCCAGCATTTT.

The chain is built from TRBV6-1 and TRBJ2-5; possible D gene TRBD2, 5 bases. The CDR3 length is 15 residues. V was shortened by 0 bases and J by 2 bases, with 10 bases between the two germline ends. Germline-derived CDR1 and CDR2 are MNHNS and SASEGT. The CDR3 spells CASSEAPTTQETQYF. The DNA of the CDR3 is TGTGCCAGCAGTGAAGCTCCGACTACACAAGAGACCCAGTACTTC.

This clone was counted ten times or more. In DNA, the CDR3 is TGTGCCAGCAGCGGCAACCGGGACAGCAACACCGGGGAGCTGTTTTTT. It is translated as CASSGNRDSNTGELFF. The chain couples TRBV5-8 to TRBJ2-2, with 7 bases lining up with TRBD1. Germline CDR1 and CDR2: SGHTS and YDEGEE. The CDR3 contains 16 residues. Unmatched junction bases numbered 8, after V lost 4 bases and J lost 2 bases.